Listed below are T cell receptor beta chains from one sample, sequenced in a study of blood T cell repertoires in COVID-19. Repertoires were generated with immunoSEQ multiplex PCR, while TCRdb's copy carries only in-frame clones and drops some. The sample carries some 98,000 clones, 82% recorded once. Specimen: peripheral blood. Receptors originate from a man aged 65 to 79 with active or convalescent COVID-19. CDR3s leave out the opening cysteine and the closing phenylalanine or tryptophan. The D gene is left open where the match is weak.

v_call	d_call	j_call	cdr3_aa
TRBV7-6	.	TRBJ1-2	ASSPGPLTSGYGYT
TRBV2	.	TRBJ1-5	ASSSVDRSQPQH
TRBV9	.	TRBJ2-2	ASMRDNTGELF
TRBV7-3	.	TRBJ2-6	ASSERGTGANVLT
TRBV7-7	.	TRBJ2-1	ASSLQEAVNEQF
TRBV5-1	TRBD1	TRBJ1-4	ASSLGTGGNEKLF
TRBV2	.	TRBJ2-6	ASLGGSSGANVLT
TRBV5-8	TRBD2	TRBJ2-5	ASSLSKGPGGETQY
TRBV12-3/TRBV12-4	TRBD1	TRBJ1-2	ASSSQGQGGYT
TRBV4-3	.	TRBJ1-2	ASSQEGDYGYT
TRBV5-4	.	TRBJ2-1	ASSATQEQF
TRBV7-9	.	TRBJ1-3	ASSLVGGVISGNTIY
TRBV6-5	.	TRBJ1-2	ASGRRHYT
TRBV10-3	TRBD1	TRBJ1-1	AIGKAGGSFLGGGGTEAF
TRBV27	TRBD1	TRBJ2-1	ASSLRGQTNEQF